This TCR beta chain originates from a study of blood T cell repertoires in COVID-19. Method: immunoSEQ multiplex PCR; TCRdb's copy keeps in-frame clones and lacks some. The data contain about 88,000 clones, 70% to 90% of them singletons. The CDR3 is 13 amino acids. Germline assignment: CDR1 SGHTA and CDR2 FQGNSA. V lost 7 bases, J lost 5 bases, and 7 bases stayed unmatched. This clonotype originated in an elderly woman with acute or convalescent COVID-19. The V gene is TRBV7-2, the J gene TRBJ2-5, with TRBD2 matching over 7 bases. The sequencing input was peripheral blood. The CDR3 DNA reads TGTGCCAGCAAGTCCGGGGGAGGGGAGACCCAGTACTTC. Amino acid sequence: CASKSGGGETQYF.